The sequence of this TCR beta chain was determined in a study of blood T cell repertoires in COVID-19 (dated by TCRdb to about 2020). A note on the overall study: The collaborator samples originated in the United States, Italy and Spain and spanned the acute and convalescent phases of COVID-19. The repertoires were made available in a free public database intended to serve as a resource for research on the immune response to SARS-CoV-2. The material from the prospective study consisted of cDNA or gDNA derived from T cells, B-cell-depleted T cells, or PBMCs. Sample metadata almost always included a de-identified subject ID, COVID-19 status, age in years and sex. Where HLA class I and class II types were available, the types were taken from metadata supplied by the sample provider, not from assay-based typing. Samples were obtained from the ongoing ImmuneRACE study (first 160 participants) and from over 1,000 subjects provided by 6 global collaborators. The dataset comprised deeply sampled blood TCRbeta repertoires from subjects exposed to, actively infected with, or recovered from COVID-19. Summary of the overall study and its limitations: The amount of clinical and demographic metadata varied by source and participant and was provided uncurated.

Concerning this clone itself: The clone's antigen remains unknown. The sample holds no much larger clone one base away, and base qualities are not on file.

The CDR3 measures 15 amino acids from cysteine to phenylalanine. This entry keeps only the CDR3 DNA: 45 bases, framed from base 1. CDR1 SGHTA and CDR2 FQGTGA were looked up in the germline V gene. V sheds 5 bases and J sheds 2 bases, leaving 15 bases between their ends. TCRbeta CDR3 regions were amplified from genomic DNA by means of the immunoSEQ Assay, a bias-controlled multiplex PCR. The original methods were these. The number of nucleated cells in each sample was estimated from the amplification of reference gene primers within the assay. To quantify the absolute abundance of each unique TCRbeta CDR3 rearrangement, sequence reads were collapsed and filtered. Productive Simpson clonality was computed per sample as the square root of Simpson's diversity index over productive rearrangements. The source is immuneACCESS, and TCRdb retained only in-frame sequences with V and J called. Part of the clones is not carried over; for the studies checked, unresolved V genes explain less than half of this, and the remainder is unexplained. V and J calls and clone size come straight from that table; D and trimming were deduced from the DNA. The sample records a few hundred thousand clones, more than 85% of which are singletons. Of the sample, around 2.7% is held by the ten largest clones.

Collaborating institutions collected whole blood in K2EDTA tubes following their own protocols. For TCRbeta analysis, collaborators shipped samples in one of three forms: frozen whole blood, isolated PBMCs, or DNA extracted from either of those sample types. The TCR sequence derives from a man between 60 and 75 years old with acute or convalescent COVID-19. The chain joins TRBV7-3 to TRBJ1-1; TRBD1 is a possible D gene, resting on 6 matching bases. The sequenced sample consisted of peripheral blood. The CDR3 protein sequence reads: CASSPAGGLNTEAFF. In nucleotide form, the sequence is TGTGCCAGCAGCCCCGCGGGGGGGCTAAACACTGAAGCTTTCTTT.